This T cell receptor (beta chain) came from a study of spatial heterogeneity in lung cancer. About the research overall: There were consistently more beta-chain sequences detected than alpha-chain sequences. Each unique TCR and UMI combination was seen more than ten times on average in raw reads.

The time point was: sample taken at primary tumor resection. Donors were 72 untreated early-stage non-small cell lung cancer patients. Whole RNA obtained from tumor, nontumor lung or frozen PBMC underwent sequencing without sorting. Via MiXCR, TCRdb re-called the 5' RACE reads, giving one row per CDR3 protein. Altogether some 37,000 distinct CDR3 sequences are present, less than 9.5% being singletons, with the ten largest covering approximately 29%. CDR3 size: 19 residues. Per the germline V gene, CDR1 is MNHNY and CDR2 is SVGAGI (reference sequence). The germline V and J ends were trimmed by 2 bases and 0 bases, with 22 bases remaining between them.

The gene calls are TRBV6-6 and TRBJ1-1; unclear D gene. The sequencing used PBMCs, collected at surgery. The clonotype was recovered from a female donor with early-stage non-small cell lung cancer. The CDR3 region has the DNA TGTGCCAGCAGTTACCCTGGGCGGATCGCCGCAAACCTGAACACTGAAGCTTTCTTT. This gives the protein CASSYPGRIAANLNTEAFF.